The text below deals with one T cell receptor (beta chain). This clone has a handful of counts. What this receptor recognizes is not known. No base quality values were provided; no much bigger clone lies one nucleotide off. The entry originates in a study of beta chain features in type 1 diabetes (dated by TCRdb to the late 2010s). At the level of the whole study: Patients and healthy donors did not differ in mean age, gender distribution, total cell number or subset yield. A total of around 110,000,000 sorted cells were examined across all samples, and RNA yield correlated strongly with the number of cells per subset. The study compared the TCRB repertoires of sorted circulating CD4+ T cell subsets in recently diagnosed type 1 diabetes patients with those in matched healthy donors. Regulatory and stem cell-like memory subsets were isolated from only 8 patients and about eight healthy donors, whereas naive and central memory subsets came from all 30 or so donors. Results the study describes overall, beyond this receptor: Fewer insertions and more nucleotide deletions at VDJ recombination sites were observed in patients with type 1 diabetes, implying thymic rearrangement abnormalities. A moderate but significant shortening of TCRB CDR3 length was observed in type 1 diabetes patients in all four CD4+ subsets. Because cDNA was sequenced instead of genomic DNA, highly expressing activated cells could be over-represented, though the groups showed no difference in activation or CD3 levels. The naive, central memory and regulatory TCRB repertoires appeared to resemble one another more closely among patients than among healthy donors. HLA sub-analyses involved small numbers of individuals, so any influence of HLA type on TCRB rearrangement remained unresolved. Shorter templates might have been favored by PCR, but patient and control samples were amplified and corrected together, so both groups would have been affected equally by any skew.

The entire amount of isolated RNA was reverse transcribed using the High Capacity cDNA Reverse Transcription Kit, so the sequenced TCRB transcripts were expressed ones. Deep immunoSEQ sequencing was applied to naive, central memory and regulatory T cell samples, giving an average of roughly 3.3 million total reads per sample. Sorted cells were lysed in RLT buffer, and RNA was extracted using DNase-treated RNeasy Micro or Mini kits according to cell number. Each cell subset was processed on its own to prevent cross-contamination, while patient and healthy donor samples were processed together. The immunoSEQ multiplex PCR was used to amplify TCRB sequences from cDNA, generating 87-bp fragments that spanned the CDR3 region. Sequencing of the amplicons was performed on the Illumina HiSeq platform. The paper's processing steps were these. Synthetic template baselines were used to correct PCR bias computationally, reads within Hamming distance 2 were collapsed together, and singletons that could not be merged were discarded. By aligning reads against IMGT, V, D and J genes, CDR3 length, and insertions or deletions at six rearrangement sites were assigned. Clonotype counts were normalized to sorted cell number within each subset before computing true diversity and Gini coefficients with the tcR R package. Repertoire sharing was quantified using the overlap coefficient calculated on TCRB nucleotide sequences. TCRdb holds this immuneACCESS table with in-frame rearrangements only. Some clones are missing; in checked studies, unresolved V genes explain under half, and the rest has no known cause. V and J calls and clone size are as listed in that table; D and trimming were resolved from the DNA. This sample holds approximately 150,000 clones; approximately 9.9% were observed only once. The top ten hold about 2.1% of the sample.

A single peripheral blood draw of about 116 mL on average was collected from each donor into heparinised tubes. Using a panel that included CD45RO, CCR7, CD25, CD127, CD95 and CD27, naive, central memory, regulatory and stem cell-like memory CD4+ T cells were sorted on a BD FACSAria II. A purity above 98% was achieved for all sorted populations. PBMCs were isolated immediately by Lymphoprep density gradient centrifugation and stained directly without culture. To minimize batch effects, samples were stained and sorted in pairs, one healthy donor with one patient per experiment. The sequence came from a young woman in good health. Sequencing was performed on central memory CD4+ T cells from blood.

The DNA sequence is as follows: TGCAGCGTTGGGGACAGGGGGGGCTCAGCTTTCTTT. This is translated as CSVGDRGGSAFF. The chain was built from TRBV29-1 and TRBJ1-1, and TRBD1 aligns with 11 junction nucleotides. At the junction V is shortened by 4 bases and J by 10 bases; bases outside the gene matches: 5. Its CDR3 holds 12 amino acids, cysteine through phenylalanine. Only the CDR3 DNA stays, 36 bases, in frame from base 1. CDR1 and CDR2 are read off the germline V gene as SQVTM and ANQGSEA. Beyond the CDR3, the reference TRBV29-1 and TRBJ1-1 genes provide the residues; the full variable domain reads: SAVISQKPSRDICQRGTSLTIQCQVDSQVTMMFWYRQQPGQSLTLIATANQGSEATYESGFVIDKFPISRPNLTFSTLTVSNMSPEDSSIYLCSVGDRGGSAFFGQGTRLTVV.